This T cell receptor (beta chain) was found in a study of blood T cell repertoires in COVID-19. Background on the study: Samples of COVID-19 (acute and convalescent) were obtained from the United States, Italy and Spain. Sample material is recorded as cDNA or gDNA derived from T cells, B-cell-depleted T cells, or PBMCs.

This clone has a handful of counts. Patients in Seattle were enrolled during active infection, then followed longitudinally. The CDR3 totals 15 residues. The germline V gene has CDR1 MGHRA and CDR2 YSYEKL. The trim removed 3 bases at V and 8 bases at J, leaving 12 bases unmatched. Per the authors' pipeline: Nucleated cell number was recorded as an estimate derived from reference gene primer amplification. TCRdb's copy holds only in-frame clones and misses some; the assay was immunoSEQ multiplex PCR. From that table come the V and J calls and clone size; the DNA was used to work out D and trimming. Of around 270,000 clones listed, around 92% are singletons.

Sequenced input: peripheral blood. This TCR derives from a person aged 18 to 35 with COVID-19, enrolled during active disease. This rearrangement joins TRBV4-1 to TRBJ1-2; 7 bases are shared with TRBD1. CDR3 region: CASSHKQGGTIGYTF. As DNA, the CDR3 is TGCGCCAGCAGCCATAAGCAGGGGGGAACTATCGGCTACACCTTC.